Each of the 6 T cell receptor beta chains below was sequenced from the same sample in a study of T cell responses to AZD1222 COVID-19 vaccine. TCRdb's table, derived via immunoSEQ multiplex PCR, lists solely in-frame clones and lacks some. The sample shows fewer than 85,000 clones, 70% to 90% of them seen only once. The starting material was peripheral blood, obtained 28 days after the second AZD1222 dose. These receptors were obtained from an adult who received the AZD1222 COVID-19 vaccine.

The chain carries TRBV10-1 and TRBJ2-3, with TRBD2 matching over 13 bases. There are 16 residues in the CDR3. The junction had 3 bases not matched to a gene; V was cut back by 5 bases and J by 1 base. Germline V lookup: CDR1 WNHNN, CDR2 SYGVQD (reference sequence). CDR3 in DNA: TGCGCCAGCAGTATGGGACTAGCGGGGCGCACAGATACGCAGTATTTT. Its translation: CASSMGLAGRTDTQYF.

The chain employs TRBV7-9 and TRBJ1-1; tentatively, D is TRBD1 (6 bases). The germline CDR1 and CDR2 sequences are SEHNR and FQNEAQ (reference sequence). V dropped 0 bases and J dropped 6 bases, with 11 bases sitting between them. The length of the CDR3 is 14 residues. As DNA, the CDR3 is TGTGCCAGCAGCTTAGCGGAGCGGACAGCTGAAGCTTTCTTT. It codes for CASSLAERTAEAFF.

Details on this clone: Other DNA sequences in this sample translate to the same CDR3. The CDR3 loop reads CASSQDRGRTEAFF. The CDR3 DNA reads as TGTGCCAGCAGCCAAGATCGGGGGCGGACTGAAGCTTTCTTT. The V and J genes are TRBV14 and TRBJ1-1; TRBD1 might be the D (6 bases). The CDR3 has 14 amino acids. V gave up 0 bases and J gave up 5 bases, with 10 bases separating them. Germline loops: CDR1 SGHDN, CDR2 FVKESK.

This chain uses TRBV14 with TRBJ2-1; perhaps D is TRBD1 or TRBD2 (6 bases each). Trimming left V 1 base short and J 4 bases short, with 17 bases between. The germline CDR1 and CDR2 sequences are SGHDN and FVKESK. The CDR3 runs 17 residues. For the CDR3, the DNA is TGTGCCAGCAGCCAAGGAGGTGGGGGGCCTCGTTACAATGAGCAGTTCTTC. It encodes CASSQGGGGPRYNEQFF.

The chain couples TRBV5-1 to TRBJ2-2, with 9 nucleotides matching TRBD1. This CDR3 contains 15 residues. CDR1 is SGHRS and CDR2 is YFSETQ in the germline V gene. V lost 7 bases to trimming and J lost 5 bases; unmatched junction nucleotides: 9. The CDR3 region has the DNA TGCGCCAGCCACCCCGGACAGGGGAGGACCGGGGAGCTGTTTTTT. It is translated as CASHPGQGRTGELFF. Full variable domain (outside the CDR3, taken from reference TRBV5-1 and TRBJ2-2): KAGVTQTPRYLIKTRGQQVTLSCSPISGHRSVSWYQQTPGQGLQFLFEYFSETQRNKGNFPGRFSGRQFSNSRSEMNVSTLELGDSALYLCASHPGQGRTGELFFGEGSRLTVL.

This clone was observed a single time. The chain is built from TRBV3-1 (or the pseudogene TRBV3-2) and TRBJ2-7; 12 bases agree with TRBD2. J gave up 2 bases and V 1 base, and 3 bases lay outside the gene matches. CDR3 length: 16 residues. Germline V gene data show CDR1 as LGHDT and CDR2 as YNNKEL (reference sequence). CDR3 in amino acids: CASSQVTSGRPYEQYF. The CDR3 nucleotides read TGTGCCAGCAGCCAAGTGACTAGCGGGAGACCCTACGAGCAGTACTTC.